The 7 T cell receptor beta chains listed next were all sequenced from one sample in a study of graft-versus-host responses after intestinal transplantation. TCRdb's copy holds only in-frame clones and misses some; the assay was immunoSEQ multiplex PCR. The table has 30,000 to 45,000 clones, roughly four fifths seen once. Sequenced here: PBMCs, sampled about 1,000 days after transplant. The source is a human patient who received an intestinal transplant, so some T cells may come from the graft donor.

The chain employs TRBV9 and TRBJ2-2; tentative D call: TRBD1 (5 bases). This CDR3 is 14 amino acids long. Germline loops: CDR1 SGDLS, CDR2 YYNGEE. The V end was cut by 0 bases, the J end by 5 bases, with 8 bases between. The CDR3 DNA reads TGTGCCAGCAGCGTAGCTCCAGGGACCGGGGAGCTGTTTTTT. As protein: CASSVAPGTGELFF.

This rearrangement joins TRBV5-4 to TRBJ2-4, with D tentatively TRBD1 (7 bases). The V end lost 1 base, the J end lost 3 bases, and 14 bases lay between the germline ends. Germline CDR1 is SGHNT and CDR2 is YYREEE (reference sequence). The CDR3 length is 16 residues. This CDR3 is CASSLQGGAFKNIQYF. The CDR3 coding sequence is TGTGCCAGCAGCTTGCAGGGGGGTGCCTTCAAAAACATTCAGTACTTC.

The rearrangement links TRBV2 to TRBJ1-6, with TRBD1 matching over 12 bases. Germline V CDR1 and CDR2: SNHLY, FYNNEI. V lost 6 bases, J lost 6 bases, and 3 bases stayed unmatched. This CDR3 is built from 15 residues. The CDR3 DNA follows: TGTGCCAGCAGGGGACAGGGGGCGCGTAATTCACCCCTCCACTTT. Protein product: CASRGQGARNSPLHF.

V gene TRBV28 combines with J gene TRBJ1-6; D gene ambiguous. Germline lookup yields CDR1 MDHEN and CDR2 SYDVKM. With 1 base removed from V and 6 bases from J, the gap between germline ends came to 7 bases. The CDR3 length is 14 residues. In DNA form, the CDR3 reads TGTGCCAGCAGTTTATTAGGATCTAATTCACCCCTCCACTTT. It translates to CASSLLGSNSPLHF.

The V gene is TRBV5-5, the J gene TRBJ1-1; D not certain. The CDR3 runs 15 residues. CDR1 is SGHKS, CDR2 YYEKEE, per germline (reference sequence). The ends were cut back, 0 bases at V and 5 bases at J, with 14 bases in the middle. The CDR3 reads CASSLEWGGGTEAFF. The DNA of the CDR3 is TGTGCCAGCAGCTTGGAATGGGGAGGAGGAACTGAAGCTTTCTTT.

The gene calls are TRBV4-1 and TRBJ1-2, with a possible D match to TRBD1 (5 bases). The CDR3 sequence is 14 residues long. V dropped 8 bases and J dropped 3 bases, with 16 bases sitting between them. The germline gives CDR1 MGHRA, CDR2 YSYEKL. CDR3 sequence reads: CASGIVGQYYGYTF. The CDR3 nucleotides are TGCGCCAGCGGAATCGTTGGACAATACTATGGCTACACCTTC.

This clone has just a few counts. The rearrangement uses TRBV29-1 and TRBJ1-1, with D perhaps TRBD1 (6 bases). The CDR3 contains 13 residues. Trimming shortened V by 4 bases and J by 1 base, and 10 bases separated the two germline ends. Germline assignment: CDR1 SQVTM and CDR2 ANQGSEA. Here the CDR3 reads CSVGLGANTEAFF. CDR3 sequence (DNA): TGCAGCGTTGGATTGGGGGCGAACACTGAAGCTTTCTTT.